A single sample is the source of the 17 T cell receptor beta chains below, sequenced in a study of blood T cell repertoires in COVID-19. The method was immunoSEQ multiplex PCR; TCRdb's version includes in-frame clones alone and lacks a portion of them. The sample lists roughly 120,000 clones, 70% to 90% seen once, with 7.5% to 9.5% in the top ten. What was sequenced was peripheral blood. These receptors all stem from a woman in her 70s who had recovered from COVID-19.

The chain has TRBV11-1 and TRBJ1-1; 8 nucleotides line up with TRBD1. The CDR3 covers 14 residues. Trimming cost V 5 bases and J 6 bases; bases outside gene matches: 8. Per germline, CDR1 SGHAT and CDR2 FQDESV (reference sequence). CDR3 DNA: TGTGCCAGCAGCCAGGACAGGGAGGGACCTGAAGCTTTCTTT. Translating it yields CASSQDREGPEAFF.

The rearrangement joins TRBV6-5 to TRBJ2-7; 9 bases match TRBD1. Germline lookup yields CDR1 MNHEY and CDR2 SVGAGI. Trimming at V came to 8 bases and at J to 0 bases, leaving 8 bases not matched to a gene. CDR3 length equals 15 residues. Here the CDR3 reads CASLTLTGGSYEQYF. CDR3 coding DNA: TGTGCCAGCCTGACTTTGACAGGGGGCTCCTACGAGCAGTACTTC.

The chain employs TRBV30 and TRBJ1-2, with 8 positions matching TRBD1. The germline CDR1 and CDR2 sequences are GTSNPN and SVGIG (reference sequence). Unmatched junction bases numbered 3, after V lost 3 bases and J lost 6 bases. CDR3 size: 12 residues. The CDR3 protein is CAWSATGDGYTF. CDR3 in DNA: TGTGCCTGGAGCGCGACAGGGGATGGCTACACCTTC.

This clone was counted a few times. This sequence joins TRBV7-2 and TRBJ2-2; 8 bases map to TRBD2. Germline CDR1 and CDR2: SGHTA and FQGNSA. V gave up 1 base and J gave up 8 bases; unmatched junction bases: 12. The CDR3 extends over 17 amino acids. The chain's CDR3 is CASSLDAGTSLGGELFF. The CDR3 DNA follows: TGTGCCAGCAGCTTAGATGCGGGGACTAGTTTAGGAGGGGAGCTGTTTTTT.

The genes are TRBV7-3 and TRBJ2-2; 7 positions match TRBD1. This CDR3 is 14 amino acids long. With 10 bases clipped from V and 0 bases from J, the junction kept 5 bases outside the gene matches. Germline values: CDR1 SGHTA, CDR2 FQGTGA. The CDR3 DNA reads TGTGCCACCCACAGGGGCGCGAACACCGGGGAGCTGTTTTTT. Its protein is CATHRGANTGELFF.

The chain combines TRBV6-5 with TRBJ2-3; D may be TRBD1 (5 bases). Germline CDR1 MNHEY, CDR2 SVGAGI. The CDR3 runs to 16 residues. V shed 2 bases and J shed 3 bases, with 15 bases lying between them. The CDR3 nucleotides read TGTGCCAGCAGTTACGGGGCCCTGACCGGGACAGATACGCAGTATTTT. It is translated as CASSYGALTGTDTQYF.

This chain connects TRBV19 to TRBJ2-5, with 7 bases identical to TRBD1. CDR1 is LNHDA and CDR2 is SQIVND in the germline V gene (reference sequence). V shed 5 bases and J 6 bases; nucleotides not matched to a gene: 12. The CDR3 runs to 15 residues. The DNA for the CDR3 is TGTGCCAGTAGTGGGGGACAGTTGCTGGCAAAGACCCAGTACTTC. Amino acids: CASSGGQLLAKTQYF.

The chain has TRBV5-1 and TRBJ2-5; 7 nucleotides agree with TRBD1. V shed 0 bases, J shed 1 base, and the junction held 3 bases outside the gene matches. CDR1 SGHRS and CDR2 YFSETQ come from the germline V gene. This CDR3 spans 15 amino acids. The CDR3 here is CASSLGGTAQETQYF. The CDR3 coding sequence is TGCGCCAGCAGCTTGGGGGGGACAGCCCAAGAGACCCAGTACTTC. The full variable domain, in which reference TRBV5-1 and TRBJ2-5 provide the parts outside the CDR3, is KAGVTQTPRYLIKTRGQQVTLSCSPISGHRSVSWYQQTPGQGLQFLFEYFSETQRNKGNFPGRFSGRQFSNSRSEMNVSTLELGDSALYLCASSLGGTAQETQYFGPGTRLLVL.

The rearrangement uses TRBV19 and TRBJ1-1, with a tentative D call TRBD1 (6 bases). Germline V gene sequence: CDR1 LNHDA, CDR2 SQIVND (reference sequence). V was trimmed by 7 bases and J by 10 bases, leaving 19 bases between them. The CDR3 has 13 amino acids. DNA for the CDR3: TGTGCCAGTACCACGACAGCCCGAGGGGGAGCTTTCTTT. Its protein product is CASTTTARGGAFF.

V usage is TRBV29-1 and J usage is TRBJ2-1, with D uncertain. This CDR3 contains 11 residues. Looked up from germline, CDR1 is SQVTM and CDR2 is ANQGSEA. With 6 bases removed from V and 4 bases from J, the gap between germline ends came to 7 bases. For the CDR3, the DNA is TGCAGCGTGACTCCTTACAATGAGCAGTTCTTC. Protein: CSVTPYNEQFF.

The chain carries TRBV7-9 and TRBJ1-2; 11 bases match TRBD1. CDR1 and CDR2 from the germline V gene are SEHNR and FQNEAQ (reference sequence). With V trimmed by 5 bases and J by 8 bases, 10 bases remained unmatched. CDR3 length equals 15 residues. The CDR3: CASSAWDRGNEGYTF. The CDR3 nucleotides are TGTGCCAGCAGCGCTTGGGACAGGGGGAATGAGGGCTACACCTTC.

V gene TRBV19 combines with J gene TRBJ2-1; TRBD2 is a possible D gene (5 bases). Germline V gene lookup returns CDR1 LNHDA and CDR2 SQIVND (reference sequence). Trimming removed 8 bases from V and 9 bases from J, with 11 bases in between. The CDR3 covers 11 residues. CDR3 nucleotides: TGTGCCAGTCATTCCGCGGGTGAGCAGTTCTTC. The encoded protein is CASHSAGEQFF.

The chain has TRBV5-1 and TRBJ2-5, with 8 bases matching TRBD1. The CDR3 is 14 amino acids. Losses at the gene ends were 3 bases for V and 5 bases for J; bases not matched to a gene: 6. Germline lookup yields CDR1 SGHRS and CDR2 YFSETQ. The CDR3 sequence is CASSSGQGWETQYF. The CDR3 nucleotides are TGCGCCAGCAGCTCAGGACAGGGTTGGGAGACCCAGTACTTC.

The gene calls are TRBV28 and TRBJ1-3; D not certain. Deletions cut 6 bases from V and 1 base from J, with 16 bases between. The germline V gene has CDR1 MDHEN and CDR2 SYDVKM. This CDR3 contains 16 residues. The CDR3 protein is CASSDPRGESGNTIYF. Here the CDR3 DNA reads TGTGCCAGCAGCGACCCTCGGGGTGAATCTGGAAACACCATATATTTT.

The chain uses TRBV4-1 and TRBJ2-1; no definite D call. Between the trimmed V and J ends, which lost 5 bases and 0 bases, there was a span of 14 bases. Germline CDR1 reads MGHRA; CDR2 reads YSYEKL. This CDR3 is built from 16 residues. This CDR3 is CASSSSPGLSYNEQFF. CDR3 DNA sequence: TGCGCCAGCAGCTCAAGTCCGGGTCTCTCCTACAATGAGCAGTTCTTC.

The chain has TRBV10-3 and TRBJ2-1, with a weak D call TRBD1 (5 bases). The germline V gene has CDR1 ENHRY and CDR2 SYGVKD. Deletions cut 4 bases from V and 0 bases from J, with 13 bases between. This CDR3 has 16 amino acids. DNA of the CDR3: TGTGCCATCAGTGGCTACAGGCCGAGCTCCTACAATGAGCAGTTCTTC. Its translation is CAISGYRPSSYNEQFF.

This clone has only one observation. The chain links TRBV7-2 to TRBJ2-3; D uncertain. The CDR3 loop spans 16 amino acids. V dropped 5 bases and J dropped 1 base, with 16 bases sitting between them. Germline V gene data show CDR1 as SGHTA and CDR2 as FQGNSA. The CDR3 sequence: CASSPNGPRGTDTQYF. The DNA of the CDR3 is TGTGCCAGCAGCCCAAATGGCCCTCGGGGCACAGATACGCAGTATTTT.